The clone carrying this T cell receptor (beta chain) was seen only a few times. The sample originates from a study of regulatory T cells in long-lasting Graves disease. Construction of TCR beta libraries relied on iRepertoire HTBI primers and on Arm-PCR targeting CDR3 regions. From the multiplex PCR reads, TCRdb called clonotypes with MiXCR, one entry per CDR3 protein. The sample lists 680,000 or so distinct CDR3 sequences, roughly 15% occurring once. Time point: newly diagnosed GD, antithyroid drugs for less than 3 months. Generation of the TCR library employed RNA extracted from PBMCs. Trimming at V came to 10 bases and at J to 5 bases, leaving 9 bases not matched to a gene. CDR1 is MNHEY, CDR2 SVGEGT, per germline. CDR3 size: 14 residues. These data were also filed under a second study, of T cells in Graves' hyperthyroidism and ophthalmopathy.

V and J are TRBV6-2 or TRBV6-3 and TRBJ2-3, with TRBD1 matching over 10 bases. This specimen consisted of peripheral blood mononuclear cells (PBMCs), obtained at new diagnosis, from a patient treated with antithyroid drugs. The source is a woman in her 30s with Graves disease. The CDR3 sequence: CATERQGAEDTQYF. CDR3 in DNA: TGTGCCACGGAACGACAGGGGGCTGAAGATACGCAGTATTTT.